A selection of T cell receptor beta chains follows, all from one sample in a study of shared clonotypes between healthy human individuals. Here immunoSEQ multiplex PCR was the method, and the copy in TCRdb shows in-frame clones only, minus some. The table shows approximately 530,000 clones, with around 95% occurring only once. The sample consisted of naive CD4+ T cells sorted from blood. All receptors derive from a young woman in good health. Each CDR3 is given with its conserved first and last residue. A D gene is named only where the DNA matches it firmly. Size is stated for part of the rows, as once, few or many counts, or as a class when the clone is expanded.

TRBJ2-5 TRBD1 - TRBV19 TGTGCCAGTAGTATCAGCAGGGGGACGGGGCAAGTGGAGACCCAGTACTTC CASSISRGTGQVETQYF
TRBJ2-7 - - TRBV7-9 TGTGCCAGCAGTCCCCACAACGAGCAGTACTTC CASSPHNEQYF
TRBJ2-7 - - TRBV11-2 TGTGCCAGCAGCCACCCGACTTTCGAGCAGTACTTC CASSHPTFEQYF
TRBJ2-5 - - TRBV5-1 TGCGCCAGCAGCTTTTCGATCGGGACCTCTGGGGAGACCCAGTACTTC CASSFSIGTSGETQYF
TRBJ2-7 - - TRBV28 TGTGCCAGCAGTTTAAAAGGCGTCGAGCAGTACTTC CASSLKGVEQYF
TRBJ1-2 - few TRBV19 TGTGCCAGTAACACAGCGGTGAATTCCCACTATGGCTACACCTTC CASNTAVNSHYGYTF
TRBJ2-1 - - TRBV11-3 TGTGCCAGCAGCCAGATGGGACCGGATGAGCAGTTCTTC CASSQMGPDEQFF
TRBJ1-3 - - TRBV9 TGTGCCAGCAACCCGGGGGACCCAGTTACTGGAAACACCATATATTTT CASNPGDPVTGNTIYF
TRBJ1-1 - - TRBV6-6 TGTGCCAGCAGTTACTTCGCCAGAAAGAACACTGAAGCTTTCTTT CASSYFARKNTEAFF
TRBJ2-5 - - TRBV2 TGTGCCAGCAGTGCCAAGGGACTTATCCAAGAGACCCAGTACTTC CASSAKGLIQETQYF
TRBJ2-1 TRBD2 once TRBV5-1 TGCGCCAGCAGCTTGGGGAGGACTAGCGGTGACAATGAGCAGTTCTTC CASSLGRTSGDNEQFF
TRBJ1-4 - - TRBV19 TGTGCCAGTACCCCCTCTTTCGTCGGGCCTGGGGAAAAACTGTTTTTT CASTPSFVGPGEKLFF
TRBJ2-1 TRBD2 - TRBV6-1 TGTGCCAGCATTGAAAGAGATAGACTAGCGGGAGGTCGGTACAATGAGCAGTTCTTC CASIERDRLAGGRYNEQFF
TRBJ1-1 - - TRBV7-8 TGTGCCAGCAGCTTAGCGACAGAGGGGACCACTGAAGCTTTCTTT CASSLATEGTTEAFF
TRBJ2-7 - - TRBV5-1 TGCGCCAGCAGCTCCAGGCAGGGAAGCGAGCAGTACTTC CASSSRQGSEQYF
TRBJ2-2 TRBD2 - TRBV25-1 TGTGCCAGCAATGCCGGGAGGGGCGCCGGGGAGCTGTTTTTT CASNAGRGAGELFF
TRBJ2-7 TRBD2 - TRBV5-1 TGCGCCAGCAGCTTGTCTAGCGGGGGTGTGAGCTCCTACGAGCAGTACTTC CASSLSSGGVSSYEQYF